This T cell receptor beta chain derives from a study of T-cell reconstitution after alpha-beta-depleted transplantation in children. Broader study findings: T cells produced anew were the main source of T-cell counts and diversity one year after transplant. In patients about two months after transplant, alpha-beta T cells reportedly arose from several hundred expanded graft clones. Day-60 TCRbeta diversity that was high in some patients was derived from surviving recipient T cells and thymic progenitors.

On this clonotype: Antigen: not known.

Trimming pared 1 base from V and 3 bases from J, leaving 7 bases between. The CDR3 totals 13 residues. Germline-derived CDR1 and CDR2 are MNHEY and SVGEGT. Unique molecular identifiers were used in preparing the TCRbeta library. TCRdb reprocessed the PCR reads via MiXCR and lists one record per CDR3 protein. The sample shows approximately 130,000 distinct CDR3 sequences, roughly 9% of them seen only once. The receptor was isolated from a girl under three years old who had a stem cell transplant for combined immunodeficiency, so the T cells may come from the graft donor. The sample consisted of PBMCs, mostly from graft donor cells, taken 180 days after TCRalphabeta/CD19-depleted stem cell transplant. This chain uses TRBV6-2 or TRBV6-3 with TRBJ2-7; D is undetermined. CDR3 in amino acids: CASSYYQDYEQYF. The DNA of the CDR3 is TGTGCCAGCAGTTACTACCAGGACTACGAGCAGTACTTC.